The sequence of this T cell receptor beta chain was determined in a study of sequential checkpoint blockade in melanoma. CDR1 LNHDA and CDR2 SQIVND come from the germline V gene (reference sequence). V lost 5 bases and J lost 4; bases outside the gene matches: 12. The CDR3 totals 17 residues. Sample share makes this clone medium-sized. Treatment here: randomized to nivolumab then ipilimumab (arm A) or the reverse (arm B). No patient had prior DNA-damaging chemotherapy. Live CD3+CD8+ CD19− CD56− cells were sorted from PBMCs. The assay was immunoSEQ multiplex PCR, and TCRdb's table has in-frame clones only and misses some. This table has 15,000 to 20,000 clones, roughly two thirds appearing once.

The material was CD8+ T cells sorted from blood (inferred from file names), obtained from a patient given nivolumab and ipilimumab in sequence. This chain connects TRBV19 to TRBJ2-7; 12 bases are shared with TRBD1. The receptor was isolated from a human donor with melanoma. The CDR3 bases are TGTGCCAGTAGTGGGGACAGGGGGCAATCTCGTCGATACGAGCAGTACTTC. As protein: CASSGDRGQSRRYEQYF.